The TCR beta chain under discussion was sequenced for a study of PD-L1 blockade in urothelial cancer (TCRdb year 2017). Broadly, across the study: All patients started therapy around 2014 and received atezolizumab 1,200 mg intravenously every 3 weeks. About 90% of the roughly 30 patients were males with bladder-origin urothelial cancer, and 18 of 29 reported a prior smoking history. Patients had an ECOG performance status of 0 or 1 and had received between 0 and 3 prior chemotherapy regimens. Blood samples were analyzed 3 weeks after the start of treatment (second dose) and 6 weeks after the start of treatment. Blood samples yielded a median of around 140,000 T cells and more than 75,000 unique TCRs, with median clonality approximately 0.08. Somatic, immune and clinical correlates of response to PD-L1 blockade with atezolizumab in urothelial cancer were the focus of an exploratory multi-omic analysis. Pretreatment tumor samples, along with matched peripheral blood serially collected before and after atezolizumab treatment, were subjected to TCR sequencing. Durable clinical benefit was defined as a progression-free survival longer than 6 months, and TCR features were additionally tested against progression-free survival and overall survival. In the same patients, whole exome sequencing and RNA sequencing of pretreatment tumors were performed in addition to TCR sequencing. Durable clinical benefit was achieved by nine patients and was not achieved by 20 patients. Pretreatment blood TCR-seq was available for about 27 patients, at least one posttreatment blood collection was obtained for around 25 patients, and tumor TCR-seq was available for around 25 patients.

The time point label here, explained by the study, means: pretreatment peripheral blood. The cohort included about 30 patients with locally advanced or metastatic urothelial carcinoma who were treated at Memorial Sloan Kettering on a trial protocol. Peripheral blood mononuclear cells were collected from each patient pretreatment and during treatment, giving between 1 and 8 total time points per patient. The Qiagen DNeasy Blood extraction kit was used to purify genomic DNA from total PBMCs and tumor samples. PBMCs were collected pretreatment and during treatment, and were isolated and stored as previously described. To estimate absolute template abundance from read counts, synthetic TCR analog templates were spiked into each PCR. Using the immunoSEQ assay, TCRbeta CDR3 regions were amplified from genomic DNA with bias-controlled V and J gene primers. Sequencing of rearranged TCRbeta segments was performed at approximately 20X coverage. The source study handled its data this way. Sequencing errors were corrected by clustering, and CDR3s were annotated against IMGT so that V, D and J genes could be assigned. Downstream analyses used only productive TCRbeta rearrangements, leaving out any out-of-frame or stop-codon sequences. To compute clonality, Shannon entropy was normalized by the log of the number of unique productive sequences and then subtracted from one. Clones differing between time points or between blood and tumor were identified using Fisher's exact test with Benjamini-Hochberg correction, with an adjusted p below 0.01 applied as the threshold. TCRdb provides this immuneACCESS table in a form limited to in-frame rearrangements. Some clones are lacking; in checked studies, under half of them reflect an unresolved V gene, and why the rest are absent is not known. The V and J calls and clone size were taken over from that table, and D and trimming were inferred from the DNA. Within this sample are roughly 40,000 clones, with roughly nine tenths of them counted one time only. Jointly, the top ten make up roughly 12% of the sample.

Details on this clone: Its antigen is unknown. Base qualities are missing; no much larger clone stands one base away.

The paper's findings and limits, for the study overall: Improved progression-free and overall survival was associated with having pretreatment peripheral blood TCR clonality below the median. At 3 weeks after the start of treatment, tumor-associated TCR clones in peripheral blood had expanded more in patients with durable benefit (n of about 20, p = 0.022). Because the sample size was small (n of about 31) and many of the analyses were exploratory, the results are meant to be hypothesis-generating.

This specimen consisted of PBMCs, obtained around atezolizumab (anti-PD-L1) treatment. The source is a woman in her fifties or sixties with urothelial cancer.

The CDR3 has the sequence CASSPFRDNYEQYF. The nucleotides read TGCGCCAGCAGCCCATTCCGGGACAACTACGAGCAGTACTTC. Recombination joined TRBV4-1 with TRBJ2-7; perhaps TRBD1 is the D gene, with 6 bases matching. CDR1 and CDR2 were assigned from the germline V gene as MGHRA and YSYEKL. The CDR3, cysteine through phenylalanine, is 14 amino acids long. The CDR3 DNA has 42 bases and is translated from base 1. Trimming takes 4 bases from V and 3 bases from J, and the germline ends sit 13 bases apart.